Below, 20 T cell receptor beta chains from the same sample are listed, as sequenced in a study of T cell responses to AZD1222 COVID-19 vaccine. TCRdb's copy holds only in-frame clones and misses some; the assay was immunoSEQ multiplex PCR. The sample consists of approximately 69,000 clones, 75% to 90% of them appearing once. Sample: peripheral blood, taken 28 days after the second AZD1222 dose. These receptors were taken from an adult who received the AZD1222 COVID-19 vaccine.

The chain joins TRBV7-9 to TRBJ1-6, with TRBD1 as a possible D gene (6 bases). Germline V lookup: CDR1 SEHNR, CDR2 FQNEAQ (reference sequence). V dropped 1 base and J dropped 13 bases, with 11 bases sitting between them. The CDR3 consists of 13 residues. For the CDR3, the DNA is TGTGCCAGCAGCTTAGGCTCCCAGGGGCCCCTCCACTTT. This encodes CASSLGSQGPLHF.

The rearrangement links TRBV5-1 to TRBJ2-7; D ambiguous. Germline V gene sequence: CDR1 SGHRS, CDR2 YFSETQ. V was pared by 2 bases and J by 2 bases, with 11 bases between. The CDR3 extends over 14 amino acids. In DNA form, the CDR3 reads TGCGCCAGCAGCTTATACGGTGGAACCTACGAGCAGTACTTC. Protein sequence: CASSLYGGTYEQYF.

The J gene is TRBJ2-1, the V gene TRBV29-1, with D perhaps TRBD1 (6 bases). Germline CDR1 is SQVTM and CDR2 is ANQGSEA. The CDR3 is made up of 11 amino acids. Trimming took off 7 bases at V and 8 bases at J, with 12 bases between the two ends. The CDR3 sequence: CSAEQGHEQFF. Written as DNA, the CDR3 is TGCAGCGCCGAACAGGGTCATGAGCAGTTCTTC.

The CDR3 protein is CARENNYGYTF. CDR3 DNA sequence: TGTGCCAGGGAGAATAACTATGGCTACACCTTC. The rearrangement uses TRBV21-1 and TRBJ1-2. TRBV21-1 is deemed a pseudogene. The CDR3 sequence is 11 residues long.

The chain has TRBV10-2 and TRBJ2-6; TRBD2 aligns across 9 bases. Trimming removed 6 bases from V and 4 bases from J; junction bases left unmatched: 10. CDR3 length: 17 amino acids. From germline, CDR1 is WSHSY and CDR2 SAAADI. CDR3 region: CASRDPSGDSGANVLTF. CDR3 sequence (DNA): TGCGCCAGCAGGGACCCTAGCGGGGACTCCGGGGCCAACGTCCTGACTTTC.

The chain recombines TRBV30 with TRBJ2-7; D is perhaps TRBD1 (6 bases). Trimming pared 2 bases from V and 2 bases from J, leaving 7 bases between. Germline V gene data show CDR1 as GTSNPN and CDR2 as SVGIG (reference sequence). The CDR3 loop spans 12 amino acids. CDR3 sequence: CAWSTGTYEQYF. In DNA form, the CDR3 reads TGTGCCTGGAGTACAGGGACCTACGAGCAGTACTTC.

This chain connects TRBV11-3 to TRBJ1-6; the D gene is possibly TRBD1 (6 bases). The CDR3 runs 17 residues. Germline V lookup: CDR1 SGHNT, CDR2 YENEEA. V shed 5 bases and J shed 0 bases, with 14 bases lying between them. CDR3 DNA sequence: TGTGCCAGCAGCCTACTAGGGGGGAGCTCCTATAATTCACCCCTCCACTTT. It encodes CASSLLGGSSYNSPLHF.

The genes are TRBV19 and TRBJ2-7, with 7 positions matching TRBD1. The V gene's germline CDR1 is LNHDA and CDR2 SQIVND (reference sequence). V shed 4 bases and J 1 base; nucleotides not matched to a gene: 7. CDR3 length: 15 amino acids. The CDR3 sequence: CASSKTGDGSYEQYF. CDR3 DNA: TGTGCCAGTAGTAAAACAGGGGATGGGTCCTACGAGCAGTACTTC.

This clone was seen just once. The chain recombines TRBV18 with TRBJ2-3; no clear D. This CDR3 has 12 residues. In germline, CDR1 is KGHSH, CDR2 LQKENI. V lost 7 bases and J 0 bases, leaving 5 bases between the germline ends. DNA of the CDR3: TGTGCCAGCTTCTCTAGCACAGATACGCAGTATTTT. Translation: CASFSSTDTQYF.

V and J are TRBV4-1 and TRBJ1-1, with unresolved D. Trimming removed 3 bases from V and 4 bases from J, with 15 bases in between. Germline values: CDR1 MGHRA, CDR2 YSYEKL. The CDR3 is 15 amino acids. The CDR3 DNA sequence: TGCGCCAGCAGCCAGGACTTTTTACCCTCCACTGAAGCTTTCTTT. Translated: CASSQDFLPSTEAFF.

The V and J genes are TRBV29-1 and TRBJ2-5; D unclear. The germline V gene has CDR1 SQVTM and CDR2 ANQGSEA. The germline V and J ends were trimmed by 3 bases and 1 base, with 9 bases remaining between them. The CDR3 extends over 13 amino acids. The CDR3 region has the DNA TGCAGCGTTGATTCTATGGGCCAAGAGACCCAGTACTTC. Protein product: CSVDSMGQETQYF. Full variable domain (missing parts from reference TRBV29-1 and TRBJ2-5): SAVISQKPSRDICQRGTSLTIQCQVDSQVTMMFWYRQQPGQSLTLIATANQGSEATYESGFVIDKFPISRPNLTFSTLTVSNMSPEDSSIYLCSVDSMGQETQYFGPGTRLLVL.

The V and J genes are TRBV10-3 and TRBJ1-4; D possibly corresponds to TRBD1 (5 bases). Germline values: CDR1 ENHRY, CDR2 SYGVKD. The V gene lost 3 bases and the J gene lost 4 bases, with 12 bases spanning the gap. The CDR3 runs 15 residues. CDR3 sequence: CAISDEGLVNEKLFF. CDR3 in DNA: TGTGCCATCAGTGATGAGGGACTAGTTAATGAAAAACTGTTTTTT.

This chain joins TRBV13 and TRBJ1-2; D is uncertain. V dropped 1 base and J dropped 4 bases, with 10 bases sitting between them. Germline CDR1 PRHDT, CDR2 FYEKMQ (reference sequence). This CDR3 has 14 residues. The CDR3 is CASSLEGGSYGYTF. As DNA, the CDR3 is TGTGCCAGCAGCTTAGAAGGAGGGTCCTATGGCTACACCTTC.

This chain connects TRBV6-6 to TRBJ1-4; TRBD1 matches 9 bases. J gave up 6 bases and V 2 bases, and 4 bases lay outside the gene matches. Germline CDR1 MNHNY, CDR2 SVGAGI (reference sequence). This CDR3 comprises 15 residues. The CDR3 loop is CASSYPGQGYEKLFF. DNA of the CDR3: TGTGCCAGCAGTTACCCGGGACAGGGATATGAAAAACTGTTTTTT.

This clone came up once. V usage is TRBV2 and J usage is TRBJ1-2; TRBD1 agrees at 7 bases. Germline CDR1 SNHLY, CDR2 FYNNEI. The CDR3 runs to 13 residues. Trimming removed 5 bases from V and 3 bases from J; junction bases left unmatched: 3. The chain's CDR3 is CASSRDSDYGYTF. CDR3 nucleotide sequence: TGTGCCAGCAGTCGGGACAGCGACTATGGCTACACCTTC.

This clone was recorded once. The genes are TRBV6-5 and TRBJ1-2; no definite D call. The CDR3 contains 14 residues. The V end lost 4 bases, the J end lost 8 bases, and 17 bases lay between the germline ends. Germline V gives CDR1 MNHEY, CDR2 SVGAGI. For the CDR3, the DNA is TGTGCCAGCAGTTCGACCCTCCTTGGGAACGGCTACACCTTC. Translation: CASSSTLLGNGYTF.

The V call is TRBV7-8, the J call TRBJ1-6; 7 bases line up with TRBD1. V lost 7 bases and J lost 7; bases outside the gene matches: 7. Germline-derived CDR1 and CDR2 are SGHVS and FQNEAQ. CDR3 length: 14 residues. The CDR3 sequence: CASTMDRLNSPLHF. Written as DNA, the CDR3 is TGTGCCAGCACCATGGACAGGCTCAATTCACCCCTCCACTTT. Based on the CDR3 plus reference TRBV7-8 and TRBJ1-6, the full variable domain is GAGVSQSPRYKVAKRGQDVALRCDPISGHVSLFWYQQALGQGPEFLTYFQNEAQLDKSGLPSDRFFAERPEGSVSTLKIQRTQQEDSAVYLCASTMDRLNSPLHFGNGTRLTVT.

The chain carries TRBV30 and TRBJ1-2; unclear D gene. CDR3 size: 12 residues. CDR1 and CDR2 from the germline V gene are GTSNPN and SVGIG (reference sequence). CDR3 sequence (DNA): TGTGCTTCCAAGGGTGGGAAGGATGGCTACACCTTC. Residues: CASKGGKDGYTF.

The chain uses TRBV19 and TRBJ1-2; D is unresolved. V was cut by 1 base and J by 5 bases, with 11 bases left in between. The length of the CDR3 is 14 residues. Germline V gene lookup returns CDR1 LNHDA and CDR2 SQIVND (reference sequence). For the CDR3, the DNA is TGTGCCAGTAGTATAGGCCGGGCCGTGTATGGCTACACCTTC. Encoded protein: CASSIGRAVYGYTF.

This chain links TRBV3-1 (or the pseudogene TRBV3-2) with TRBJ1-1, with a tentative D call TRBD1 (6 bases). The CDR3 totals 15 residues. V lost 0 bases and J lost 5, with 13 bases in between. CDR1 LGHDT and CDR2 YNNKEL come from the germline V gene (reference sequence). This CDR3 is CASSQDMNRATEAFF. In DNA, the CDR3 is TGTGCCAGCAGCCAAGATATGAACAGGGCGACTGAAGCTTTCTTT.